Sequencing of this T cell receptor beta chain was carried out in a study of blood T cell repertoires in COVID-19. Looking at the study overall: Whether acute or convalescent, the COVID-19 samples came from the United States, Italy and Spain. T cells, B-cell-depleted T cells, or PBMCs supplied cDNA or gDNA.

Per the original methods: Amplification with reference gene primers provided the estimates of nucleated cell counts. The protocol was immunoSEQ multiplex PCR, while the TCRdb copy is restricted to in-frame clones and leaves out a portion. The V and J calls and clone size were taken over from that table, and D and trimming were inferred from the DNA. This sample has around 140,000 clones, with roughly 73% found just once. This clonotype originated in a woman between 50 and 59 years old with active or convalescent COVID-19. Source material: peripheral blood.

The CDR3 reads CASSEGDGYGYTF. The CDR3 nucleotides read TGTGCCAGCAGCGAGGGGGATGGCTATGGCTACACCTTC. The chain recombines TRBV9 with TRBJ1-2; TRBD1 is a possible D gene (6 bases). Germline V gene lookup returns CDR1 SGDLS and CDR2 YYNGEE. The CDR3 has 13 amino acids. Trimming left V 3 bases short and J 4 bases short, with 10 bases between.